This T cell receptor beta chain appears in the sequencing data of a study of PD-L1 blockade in urothelial cancer (dated by TCRdb to about 2017). For the wider study: Every patient began therapy at some point between 2013 and 2015 and was given atezolizumab 1,200 mg intravenously every 3 weeks. About 90% of the 29 patients were males with bladder-origin urothelial cancer, and about 65% of the 29 reported a prior smoking history. Patients had an ECOG performance status of 0 or 1 and had received between 0 and 3 prior chemotherapy regimens. Blood samples were analyzed at 3 weeks after treatment start (second dose) and at 6 weeks after treatment start. A median of about 150,000 T cells and approximately 83,000 unique TCRs was obtained from blood samples, and a median clonality of around 0.08 was observed. The study, an exploratory multi-omic analysis, examined somatic, immune and clinical correlates of response to PD-L1 blockade with atezolizumab in urothelial cancer. Pretreatment tumor samples, along with matched peripheral blood serially collected before and after atezolizumab treatment, were subjected to TCR sequencing. Durable clinical benefit meant progression-free survival longer than 6 months, and TCR features were also tested against progression-free and overall survival. In the same patients, whole exome sequencing and RNA sequencing of pretreatment tumors were performed in addition to TCR sequencing. Durable clinical benefit was achieved by nine patients and was not achieved by 20 patients. Some 29 patients had pretreatment blood TCR-seq, about 24 had at least one posttreatment blood collection, and about 24 had tumor TCR-seq.

As regards this clone: What this receptor recognizes is not known. No much larger clonotype is one base removed from it; base qualities were not supplied.

CDR1 and CDR2 (LNHDA, SQIVND) derive from the germline V gene (reference sequence). The CDR3 measures 15 amino acids from cysteine to phenylalanine. The DNA shown is the 45-base CDR3, in frame from base 1. Cut back by 3 bases and 5 bases, the V and J ends lie 16 bases apart. This specimen's time point label, per the study, means: pretreatment peripheral blood. The cohort included under 35 patients with locally advanced or metastatic urothelial carcinoma who were treated at Memorial Sloan Kettering on a trial protocol. Peripheral blood mononuclear cells were collected pretreatment and during treatment, with between 1 and 8 total time points obtained per patient. The Qiagen DNeasy Blood extraction kit was used to purify genomic DNA from total PBMCs and tumor samples. PBMCs were collected pretreatment and during treatment and were isolated and stored as previously described. Each PCR received spiked-in synthetic TCR analog templates so that absolute template abundance could be estimated from read counts. TCRbeta CDR3 regions were amplified from genomic DNA with bias-controlled V and J gene primers using the immunoSEQ assay. Sequencing of rearranged TCRbeta segments was performed at approximately 20X coverage. The study's processing was this. Sequencing errors were corrected by clustering, and CDR3s were annotated against IMGT so that V, D and J genes could be assigned. Only productive TCRbeta rearrangements were used in downstream analyses, excluding out-of-frame or stop-codon sequences. Clonality was calculated as one minus the Shannon entropy normalized by the log of the number of unique productive sequences. Clones differing between time points or between blood and tumor were identified using Fisher's exact test with Benjamini-Hochberg correction, with an adjusted p below 0.01 applied as the threshold. TCRdb re-hosts the immuneACCESS table, in-frame sequences only. Its copies lack some clones; in the studies checked, an unresolved V gene accounts for under half of them, and the cause for the rest is not known. The D gene and trimming were derived from the DNA, and the V and J assignments and clone size from that table. Within this sample are more than 50,000 clones, with 65% to 90% of them counted one time only. The ten largest clones capture roughly 3.5% of the sample.

Study-wide conclusions, independent of this receptor: Because of the small sample size (n ≈ 31) and the many exploratory analyses performed, the results are intended to be regarded as hypothesis-generating. A pretreatment peripheral blood TCR clonality below the median was linked to improved progression-free and overall survival. Among patients with durable benefit, tumor-associated TCR clones showed greater expansion in peripheral blood 3 weeks after treatment started (n = 22, p = 0.022).

This receptor was taken from a man between 70 and 80 years old with urothelial cancer. Rearrangement joined TRBV19 to TRBJ2-5; TRBD2 is a weak D gene call, 5 bases matching. This sample comprised PBMCs, obtained around atezolizumab (anti-PD-L1) treatment. The CDR3 here reads CASSMMSRRGETQYF. The sequenced DNA: TGTGCCAGTAGTATGATGAGCAGGCGAGGGGAGACCCAGTACTTC.